This T cell receptor beta chain came from a study of blood T cell repertoires in COVID-19. About the study: COVID-19 samples, acute and convalescent, were from the United States, Italy and Spain. Sample material is recorded as cDNA or gDNA derived from T cells, B-cell-depleted T cells, or PBMCs.

The CDR3 sequence is 15 residues long. With V trimmed by 4 bases and J by 4 bases, 5 bases remained unmatched. Germline V lookup: CDR1 LGHDT, CDR2 YNNKEL (reference sequence). In the authors' methods: Quantification of nucleated cells was approximated via reference gene primer amplification. Profiled with immunoSEQ multiplex PCR; TCRdb holds only in-frame clones, not every one. V and J calls and clone size come straight from that table; D and trimming were deduced from the DNA. The repertoire consists of some 220,000 clones, with about 85% occurring once and the leading ten covering approximately 6.3%.

The clonotype originates from a woman aged 60 to 75 with active or convalescent COVID-19. Sequencing used peripheral blood. The chain carries TRBV3-1 (or the pseudogene TRBV3-2) and TRBJ2-1; 9 nucleotides align to TRBD1. The CDR3 nucleotides are TGTGCCAGCAGCCCGGGACAGGGTATTTACAATGAGCAGTTCTTC. Its protein product is CASSPGQGIYNEQFF.